Each of the 8 T cell receptor beta chains below was sequenced from the same sample in a study of cytomegalovirus exposure and HLA in healthy donors. In the PCR, 60 Vbeta and 13 Jbeta primers were used. TCRdb's table, derived via immunoSEQ multiplex PCR, lists solely in-frame clones and lacks some. Of roughly 150,000 clones listed, approximately 62% are singletons. Sequencing was performed on PBMCs. The receptor set was obtained from a human donor in good health.

The V call is TRBV9, the J call TRBJ2-1, with D possibly TRBD1 on 6 matching bases. CDR1 and CDR2 from the germline V gene are SGDLS and YYNGEE. V was trimmed by 4 bases and J by 9 bases, leaving 20 bases between them. The CDR3 loop spans 15 amino acids. CDR3 in DNA: TGTGCCAGCAGCATAACGGGACACCCAGTTGGTGAGCAGTTCTTC. Translating it yields CASSITGHPVGEQFF.

This clone was recorded a few times. CDR3 nucleotides: TGTGCCAGCAGCTCCGGACAGCACACAGATACGCAGTATTTT. Amino acid sequence: CASSSGQHTDTQYF. The rearrangement uses TRBV5-8 and TRBJ2-3; the D gene is possibly TRBD1 (6 bases). Germline V gives CDR1 SGHTS, CDR2 YDEGEE. Deletions cut 3 bases from V and 2 bases from J, with 10 bases between. The CDR3 is 14 residues long.

This chain connects TRBV7-9 to TRBJ1-2; D is perhaps TRBD1 (5 bases). CDR1 and CDR2 (germline): SEHNR, FQNEAQ (reference sequence). The CDR3 consists of 13 residues. Trimming cost V 1 base and J 6 bases, with 9 bases left between them. The DNA of the CDR3 is TGTGCCAGCAGCTTAGTACAGGCAGATGGCTACACCTTC. Translated, it gives CASSLVQADGYTF.

The genes are TRBV19 and TRBJ1-5, with D possibly TRBD1 on 5 matching bases. The CDR3 sequence is 16 residues long. V dropped 2 bases and J dropped 0 bases, with 11 bases sitting between them. CDR1 and CDR2 from the germline V gene are LNHDA and SQIVND (reference sequence). The CDR3 loop reads CASSILGEGSNQPQHF. In DNA, the CDR3 is TGTGCCAGTAGTATATTGGGGGAGGGTAGCAATCAGCCCCAGCATTTT.

This clone was counted a few times. The chain combines TRBV5-1 with TRBJ1-5, with D unresolved. V lost 0 bases, J lost 2 bases, and 6 bases lay in between. Germline lookup yields CDR1 SGHRS and CDR2 YFSETQ. The CDR3 sequence is 14 residues long. CDR3 sequence (DNA): TGCGCCAGCAGCTTGGATCAGGGCAATCAGCCCCAGCATTTT. Translation gives CASSLDQGNQPQHF.

The chain carries TRBV7-2 and TRBJ2-7, with D perhaps matching TRBD1 (6 bases). V was clipped by 6 bases and J by 3 bases, with 12 bases between them. The germline V gene encodes CDR1 SGHTA and CDR2 FQGNSA. The length of the CDR3 is 13 residues. The CDR3 DNA sequence: TGTGCCAGCAGTTACGACAGGAACTACGAGCAGTACTTC. Protein sequence: CASSYDRNYEQYF.

The rearrangement links TRBV7-8 to TRBJ2-5; D ambiguous. CDR1 and CDR2 from the germline V gene are SGHVS and FQNEAQ. This CDR3 has 12 residues. The germline V and J ends were trimmed by 1 base and 6 bases, with 6 bases remaining between them. DNA for the CDR3: TGTGCCAGCAGCTTAGAATCTCAGACCCAGTACTTC. Translated, it gives CASSLESQTQYF. The complete variable domain, with remaining parts taken from reference TRBV7-8 and TRBJ2-5, reads GAGVSQSPRYKVAKRGQDVALRCDPISGHVSLFWYQQALGQGPEFLTYFQNEAQLDKSGLPSDRFFAERPEGSVSTLKIQRTQQEDSAVYLCASSLESQTQYFGPGTRLLVL.

The chain has TRBV9 and TRBJ2-5, with 9 bases fitting TRBD1. Germline V gives CDR1 SGDLS, CDR2 YYNGEE. This CDR3 is built from 14 residues. Trimming at V came to 4 bases and at J to 1 base, leaving 2 bases not matched to a gene. The CDR3 sequence is CASSKGQGQETQYF. CDR3 coding DNA: TGTGCCAGCAGCAAGGGACAGGGCCAAGAGACCCAGTACTTC.